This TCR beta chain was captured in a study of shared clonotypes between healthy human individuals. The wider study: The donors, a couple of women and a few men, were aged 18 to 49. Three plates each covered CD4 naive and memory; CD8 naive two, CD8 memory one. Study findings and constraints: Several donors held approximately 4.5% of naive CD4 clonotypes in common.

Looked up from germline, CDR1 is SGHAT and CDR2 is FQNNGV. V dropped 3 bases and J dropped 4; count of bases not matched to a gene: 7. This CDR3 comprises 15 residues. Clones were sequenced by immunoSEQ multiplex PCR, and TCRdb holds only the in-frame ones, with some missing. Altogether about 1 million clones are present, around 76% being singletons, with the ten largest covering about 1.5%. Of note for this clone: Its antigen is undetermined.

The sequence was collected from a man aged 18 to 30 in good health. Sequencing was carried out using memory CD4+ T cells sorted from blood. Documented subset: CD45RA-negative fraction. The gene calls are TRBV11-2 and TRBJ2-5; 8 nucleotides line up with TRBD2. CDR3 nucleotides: TGTGCCAGCAGCTTCCCGGGGGGGGCCGGAGAGACCCAGTACTTC. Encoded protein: CASSFPGGAGETQYF. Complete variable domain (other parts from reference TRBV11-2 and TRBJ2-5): EAGVAQSPRYKIIEKRQSVAFWCNPISGHATLYWYQQILGQGPKLLIQFQNNGVVDDSQLPKDRFSAERLKGVDSTLKIQPAKLEDSAVYLCASSFPGGAGETQYFGPGTRLLVL.